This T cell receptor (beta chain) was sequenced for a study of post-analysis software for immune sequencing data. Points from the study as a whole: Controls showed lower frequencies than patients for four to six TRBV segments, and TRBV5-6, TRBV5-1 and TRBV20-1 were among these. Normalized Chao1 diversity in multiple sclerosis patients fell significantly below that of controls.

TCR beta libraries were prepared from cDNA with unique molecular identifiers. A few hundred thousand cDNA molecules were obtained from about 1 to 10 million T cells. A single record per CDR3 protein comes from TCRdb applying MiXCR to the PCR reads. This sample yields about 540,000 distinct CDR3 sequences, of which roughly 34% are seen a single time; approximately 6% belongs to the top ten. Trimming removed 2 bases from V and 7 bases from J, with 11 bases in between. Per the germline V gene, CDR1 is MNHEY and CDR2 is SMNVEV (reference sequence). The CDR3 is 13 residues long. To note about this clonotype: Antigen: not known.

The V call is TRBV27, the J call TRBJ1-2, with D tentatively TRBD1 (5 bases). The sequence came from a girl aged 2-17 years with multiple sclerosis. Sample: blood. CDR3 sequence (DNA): TGTGCCAGCAGTTTAACCCCCGGGGGTGGCTACACCTTC. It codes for CASSLTPGGGYTF.